The 21 T cell receptor beta chains below come from one sample, sequenced in a study of persistence of HIV-infected CD4 T cells. The immunoSEQ assay was version 4, run in survey mode. Libraries were prepared by immunoSEQ multiplex PCR; TCRdb keeps only in-frame clonotypes and omits some of them. The sample has about 20,000 clones, 55% to 65% seen once; the top ten hold approximately 2%. Antigens for these TCRs are unknown. Cells were stimulated with overlapping HIV-1 Gag 15-mer peptides. CD4+ T cells upregulating both CD40 ligand and CD69 were sorted as responding cells. Sample: CD4+ T cells sorted from PBMCs after 18-hour stimulation, taken from a patient who received antiretroviral therapy. The source is an adult woman with HIV who was CMV-seropositive.

This clone ranks as medium-sized (0.01 to 0.1%). This sample also contains other DNA sequences that code for the same CDR3. The chain uses TRBV5-1 and TRBJ2-3; no reliable D call. This CDR3 region has 12 residues. Germline CDR1 reads SGHRS; CDR2 reads YFSETQ. Trimming shortened V by 4 bases and J by 6 bases, and 9 bases separated the two germline ends. DNA for the CDR3: TGCGCCAGCAGCCTTCCTGCGGATACGCAGTATTTT. This codes for CASSLPADTQYF.

The chain is built from TRBV6-6 and TRBJ2-5; D perhaps matches TRBD2 (6 bases). Germline lookup yields CDR1 MNHNY and CDR2 SVGAGI (reference sequence). The length of the CDR3 is 15 residues. V lost 6 bases, J lost 5 bases, and 19 bases lay in between. This CDR3 is CASSPARGGGETQYF. The CDR3 DNA reads TGTGCCAGCAGCCCGGCCCGGGGCGGAGGGGAGACCCAGTACTTC.

V gene TRBV15 combines with J gene TRBJ1-6, with a weak D call TRBD1 (5 bases). The V end was cut by 3 bases, the J end by 3 bases, with 9 bases between. The CDR3 sequence is 15 residues long. From germline, CDR1 is LNHNV and CDR2 YYDKDF (reference sequence). CDR3 in DNA: TGTGCCACCAGCAGGGGGGGATTCTATAATTCACCCCTCCACTTT. Residues: CATSRGGFYNSPLHF.

The chain employs TRBV6-5 and TRBJ2-1; 8 bases are a match to TRBD1. The J segment lost 6 bases and the V segment lost 7 bases, leaving 8 bases of the junction unmatched. There are 14 residues in the CDR3. Per germline, CDR1 MNHEY and CDR2 SVGAGI. The CDR3 region is CASTPTGVRNEQFF. Here the CDR3 DNA reads TGTGCCAGCACCCCGACAGGGGTTCGCAATGAGCAGTTCTTC.

V and J are TRBV5-5 and TRBJ1-5; D gene uncertain. Germline-derived CDR1 and CDR2 are SGHKS and YYEKEE (reference sequence). The CDR3 length is 15 residues. The V end lost 1 base, the J end lost 2 bases, and 10 bases lay between the germline ends. CDR3 in DNA: TGTGCCAGCAGCTTGTTCGAGAGTGGCAATCAGCCCCAGCATTTT. It yields the protein CASSLFESGNQPQHF. Together with reference TRBV5-5 and TRBJ1-5, the CDR3 gives the full variable domain: DAGVTQSPTHLIKTRGQQVTLRCSPISGHKSVSWYQQVLGQGPQFIFQYYEKEERGRGNFPDRFSARQFPNYSSELNVNALLLGDSALYLCASSLFESGNQPQHFGDGTRLSIL.

V gene TRBV30 combines with J gene TRBJ1-1; D unclear. The V and J ends lost 5 bases and 2 bases respectively, with 12 bases between them. Germline values: CDR1 GTSNPN, CDR2 SVGIG (reference sequence). The CDR3 spans 13 residues. In DNA, the CDR3 is TGTGCCTGGGTGGACGGTTTTAACACTGAAGCTTTCTTT. Its protein product is CAWVDGFNTEAFF.

The V gene is TRBV5-1, the J gene TRBJ2-2; 8 bases map to TRBD1. V lost 5 bases, J lost 5 bases, and 5 bases stayed unmatched. This CDR3 is built from 14 residues. Germline CDR1 and CDR2: SGHRS and YFSETQ. The CDR3 loop is CASSSDRETGELFF. In DNA, the CDR3 is TGCGCCAGCAGTTCGGACAGGGAGACCGGGGAGCTGTTTTTT.

The chain uses TRBV19 and TRBJ2-4; a possible D gene is TRBD2 (5 bases). CDR1 is LNHDA and CDR2 is SQIVND in the germline V gene (reference sequence). The CDR3 consists of 17 residues. V was pared by 1 base and J by 0 bases, with 13 bases between. DNA of the CDR3: TGTGCCAGTAGTATAGGGATTGAGGGTTCAGCCAAAAACATTCAGTACTTC. Encoded protein: CASSIGIEGSAKNIQYF.

CDR3 nucleotide sequence: TGTGCCAGCAGCCAGCCCGGACAGGGAGGTGGCTACACCTTC. Translation: CASSQPGQGGGYTF. This chain joins TRBV3-1 (or the pseudogene TRBV3-2) and TRBJ1-2, with TRBD1 matching 8 bases. With 3 bases clipped from V and 7 bases from J, the junction kept 7 bases outside the gene matches. The CDR3 sequence is 14 residues long. Germline CDR1 reads LGHDT; CDR2 reads YNNKEL (reference sequence).

The chain links TRBV6-4 to TRBJ1-4; TRBD1 might be the D (5 bases). Germline CDR1 reads MRHNA; CDR2 reads SNTAGT. V lost 3 bases to trimming and J lost 5 bases, with 13 bases between them. This CDR3 has 15 amino acids. The DNA of the CDR3 is TGTGCCAGCAGTGAGGCGAGCGGGACGAATGAAAAACTGTTTTTT. This gives the protein CASSEASGTNEKLFF.

J is TRBJ1-1 and V is TRBV6-5; D is ambiguous. The V gene's germline CDR1 is MNHEY and CDR2 SVGAGI. V was trimmed by 4 bases and J by 5 bases, leaving 5 bases between them. This CDR3 is 11 amino acids long. The CDR3 loop reads CASSSPTEAFF. In DNA form, the CDR3 reads TGTGCCAGCAGTTCCCCGACTGAAGCTTTCTTT.

Notes on this clone: This specimen includes other DNA sequences encoding the same CDR3. J is TRBJ1-5 and V is TRBV2; D uncertain. There are 13 residues in the CDR3. Germline-derived CDR1 and CDR2 are SNHLY and FYNNEI. Trimming removed 5 bases at V and 2 bases at J, with 7 bases between. The chain's CDR3 is CASSPGGNQPQHF. CDR3 bases: TGTGCCAGCAGTCCTGGAGGCAATCAGCCCCAGCATTTT.

V usage is TRBV6-6 and J usage is TRBJ2-7; D uncertain. CDR3 size: 13 residues. The ends were cut back, 5 bases at V and 2 bases at J, with 10 bases in the middle. The germline CDR1 and CDR2 sequences are MNHNY and SVGAGI (reference sequence). CDR3 protein: CASSPGRTYEQYV. CDR3 bases: TGTGCCAGCAGTCCCGGGCGTACCTACGAGCAGTACGTC.

V usage is TRBV29-1 and J usage is TRBJ1-2, with unresolved D. This CDR3 is built from 12 residues. V lost 2 bases and J lost 11, with 15 bases in between. CDR1 is SQVTM and CDR2 is ANQGSEA in the germline V gene. The CDR3 here is CSVESAASAYTF. CDR3 coding DNA: TGCAGCGTTGAAAGTGCGGCTTCCGCTTACACCTTC. Looking up the rest from reference TRBV29-1 and TRBJ1-2 gives the full variable domain: SAVISQKPSRDICQRGTSLTIQCQVDSQVTMMFWYRQQPGQSLTLIATANQGSEATYESGFVIDKFPISRPNLTFSTLTVSNMSPEDSSIYLCSVESAASAYTFGSGTRLTVV.

The chain combines TRBV30 with TRBJ1-1; D ambiguous. The V and J ends lost 0 bases and 5 bases respectively, with 10 bases between them. This CDR3 is built from 13 residues. Germline CDR1 GTSNPN, CDR2 SVGIG (reference sequence). CDR3: CAWSVALGTEAFF. CDR3 coding DNA: TGTGCCTGGAGTGTTGCTTTGGGGACTGAAGCTTTCTTT. The full variable domain, completed using reference TRBV30 and TRBJ1-1, is SQTIHQWPATLVQPVGSPLSLECTVEGTSNPNLYWYRQAAGRGLQLLFYSVGIGQISSEVPQNLSASRPQDRQFILSSKKLLLSDSGFYLCAWSVALGTEAFFGQGTRLTVV.

This chain links TRBV6-1 with TRBJ1-4; D gene unclear. CDR3 length equals 15 residues. In germline, CDR1 is MNHNS, CDR2 SASEGT. V gave up 2 bases and J gave up 8 bases, with 15 bases separating them. CDR3 sequence (DNA): TGTGCCAGCAGTGAATCGTTAGGGAACGGGGAAAAACTGTTTTTT. It encodes CASSESLGNGEKLFF.

This clone was observed a handful of times. The chain recombines TRBV10-1 with TRBJ1-1; perhaps TRBD1 as D (5 bases). The CDR3 consists of 16 residues. Trimming stripped 5 bases from V and 4 bases from J, with 20 bases between. The germline V gene encodes CDR1 WNHNN and CDR2 SYGVQD (reference sequence). The CDR3 protein is CASSSGTSGTPTEAFF. The CDR3 bases are TGCGCCAGCAGTTCCGGGACCTCCGGGACCCCCACTGAAGCTTTCTTT.

This CDR3 reads CASSLKPWTHTF. In DNA form, the CDR3 reads TGTGCCAGCAGTCTTAAGCCATGGACCCACACCTTC. This chain connects TRBV28 to TRBJ1-2; no definite D call. Germline values: CDR1 MDHEN, CDR2 SYDVKM. Trimming stripped 5 bases from V and 12 bases from J, with 16 bases between. The CDR3 length is 12 residues.

The gene calls are TRBV5-1 and TRBJ1-2, with 7 bases fitting TRBD1. Germline CDR1 is SGHRS and CDR2 is YFSETQ. CDR3 length: 16 residues. The V segment lost 0 bases and the J segment 2 bases; nucleotides outside the gene matches: 7. The CDR3 reads CASSLAYRTGNYGYTF. Written as DNA, the CDR3 is TGCGCCAGCAGCTTGGCCTATAGGACAGGCAACTATGGCTACACCTTC.

The chain links TRBV30 to TRBJ2-3; 10 bases align to TRBD2. Germline CDR1 is GTSNPN and CDR2 is SVGIG (reference sequence). The CDR3 has 16 amino acids. Germline trimming cut 1 base from V and 0 bases from J; bases unmatched to any gene: 4. The CDR3 nucleotides are TGTGCCTGGAGTGAGGGACTAGCGAAAAGCACAGATACGCAGTATTTT. Residues: CAWSEGLAKSTDTQYF. The entire variable domain, with the rest obtained from reference TRBV30 and TRBJ2-3, is as follows: SQTIHQWPATLVQPVGSPLSLECTVEGTSNPNLYWYRQAAGRGLQLLFYSVGIGQISSEVPQNLSASRPQDRQFILSSKKLLLSDSGFYLCAWSEGLAKSTDTQYFGPGTRLTVL.

This clone was detected only once. In nucleotides, the CDR3 is TGTGCCAGCAGTTTTAGTAAGCCAGATACGCAGTATTTT. Protein sequence: CASSFSKPDTQYF. This chain joins TRBV27 and TRBJ2-3, with no clear D. The CDR3 runs 13 residues. The V and J ends lost 3 bases and 4 bases respectively, with 8 bases between them. Germline V lookup: CDR1 MNHEY, CDR2 SMNVEV (reference sequence).